These 14 T cell receptor beta chains originate from one sample sequenced in a study of Ad26.COV2.S vaccination and SARS-CoV-2 variants. As for treatment: about 20 received Ad26.COV2.S at low or high dose, single or two shots; five or six received placebo; per-sample allocation not given. Sample collection was performed on day 63 after the first vaccine or placebo injection. The assay was immunoSEQ multiplex PCR, and TCRdb's table has in-frame clones only and misses some. The sample lists about 370,000 clones; roughly 90% were seen once. This material consisted of peripheral blood, taken in a trial of Ad26.COV2.S vaccine versus placebo. These receptors were collected from a person aged 18-65 years who received the Ad26.COV2.S COVID-19 vaccine or a placebo.

The CDR3 region has the DNA TGTGCCAGCAGTTACTTCGGGACAGCGAACACTGAAGCTTTCTTT. As protein: CASSYFGTANTEAFF. The chain recombines TRBV6-8 with TRBJ1-1; 7 bases are shared with TRBD1. Per the germline V gene, CDR1 is MNHGY and CDR2 is SAAAGT. Losses at the gene ends were 1 base for V and 1 base for J; bases not matched to a gene: 3. The CDR3 sequence is 15 residues long.

The J gene is TRBJ2-2, the V gene TRBV19, with D uncertain. Germline CDR1 reads LNHDA; CDR2 reads SQIVND (reference sequence). V lost 7 bases, J lost 2 bases, and 2 bases lay in between. CDR3 length equals 11 residues. Here the CDR3 reads CASTNTGELFF. CDR3 DNA sequence: TGTGCCAGTACTAACACCGGGGAGCTGTTTTTT.

This rearrangement joins TRBV2 to TRBJ2-7; D perhaps matches TRBD2 (5 bases). The CDR3 extends over 12 amino acids. CDR1 is SNHLY and CDR2 is FYNNEI in the germline V gene. V lost 9 bases and J 4 bases, leaving 13 bases between the germline ends. CDR3: CASGRITYEQYF. The CDR3 region has the DNA TGTGCCAGTGGGAGAATTACGTACGAGCAGTACTTC.

This chain joins TRBV7-2 and TRBJ1-2; no clear D gene. Trimming cost V 1 base and J 4 bases, with 10 bases left between them. The CDR3 consists of 14 residues. CDR1 is SGHTA, CDR2 FQGNSA, per germline. The CDR3 coding sequence is TGTGCCAGCAGCTTAGTTCAGACCATCTATGGCTACACCTTC. It encodes CASSLVQTIYGYTF.

The CDR3 DNA reads TGCGCCAGCAGCCAAGTGGTACATAGCAATCAGCCCCAGCATTTT. Its translation is CASSQVVHSNQPQHF. The chain joins TRBV4-3 to TRBJ1-5; D call uncertain. With 1 base removed from V and 0 bases from J, the gap between germline ends came to 7 bases. Germline V CDR1 and CDR2: LGHNA, YSLEER. This CDR3 contains 15 residues.

This clone was seen a handful of times. CDR3 nucleotides: TGTGCCAGCTCACTTCCAGCGGGAGGGAACACCGGGGAGCTGTTTTTT. It encodes CASSLPAGGNTGELFF. The chain recombines TRBV18 with TRBJ2-2; 9 bases agree with TRBD2. Germline V CDR1 and CDR2: KGHSH, LQKENI. The CDR3 totals 16 residues. Trimming removed 4 bases from V and 1 base from J; junction bases left unmatched: 4.

The rearrangement links TRBV2 to TRBJ2-5; D unclear. Trimming took off 6 bases at V and 0 bases at J, with 8 bases between the two ends. The CDR3 spans 13 residues. Germline V lookup: CDR1 SNHLY, CDR2 FYNNEI. CDR3 coding DNA: TGTGCCAGCAGGCCTATATACCAAGAGACCCAGTACTTC. Amino acid sequence: CASRPIYQETQYF.

The CDR3 sequence is CASSHPHEPETQYF. The CDR3 DNA sequence: TGCGCCAGCAGCCATCCACATGAGCCAGAGACCCAGTACTTC. The rearrangement joins TRBV4-1 to TRBJ2-5; no firm D call. The V gene's germline CDR1 is MGHRA and CDR2 YSYEKL. Trimming took off 3 bases at V and 4 bases at J, with 12 bases between the two ends. There are 14 residues in the CDR3.

J is TRBJ2-2 and V is TRBV19; unclear D gene. Trimming removed 2 bases at V and 8 bases at J, with 9 bases between. CDR1 is LNHDA and CDR2 is SQIVND in the germline V gene (reference sequence). This CDR3 contains 13 residues. Here the CDR3 reads CASSISGAGELFF. The CDR3 coding sequence is TGTGCCAGTAGTATATCAGGCGCTGGGGAGCTGTTTTTT.

The rearrangement joins TRBV9 to TRBJ2-2; 10 nucleotides agree with TRBD2. The CDR3 extends over 15 amino acids. V was clipped by 0 bases and J by 5 bases; unmatched bases: 1. Germline V CDR1 and CDR2: SGDLS, YYNGEE. The CDR3 spells CASSVELAGTGELFF. For the CDR3, the DNA is TGTGCCAGCAGCGTAGAACTAGCGGGGACCGGGGAGCTGTTTTTT.

The rearrangement joins TRBV6-5 to TRBJ1-2; D uncertain. Between the trimmed V and J ends, which lost 7 bases and 6 bases, there was a span of 12 bases. CDR3 length: 12 residues. Germline V gives CDR1 MNHEY, CDR2 SVGAGI. In DNA form, the CDR3 reads TGTGCCAGCACATCCCGAGCAGATGGCTACACCTTC. Translating gives CASTSRADGYTF.

In its sample, this clone was seen a few times. The rearrangement joins TRBV12-3 or TRBV12-4 to TRBJ1-5; tentative D call: TRBD1 (5 bases). The CDR3 spans 13 residues. Trimming cost V 6 bases and J 8 bases, with 14 bases left between them. The CDR3 DNA reads TGTGCCAGCAGGGGACCGCCCTTGGAGCCCCAGCATTTT. It translates to CASRGPPLEPQHF.

The chain is built from TRBV9 and TRBJ2-1, with TRBD2 as a possible D gene (5 bases). Germline CDR1 and CDR2: SGDLS and YYNGEE. Trimming removed 0 bases from V and 5 bases from J, with 9 bases in between. The CDR3 is 14 residues long. The CDR3 here is CASSVVSENNEQFF. The CDR3 DNA reads TGTGCCAGCAGCGTAGTTAGCGAAAACAATGAGCAGTTCTTC.

The CDR3 region has the DNA TGTGCCAGTAGTATCCGACAGGGGAGGTACATTCAGTACTTC. It yields the protein CASSIRQGRYIQYF. V gene TRBV19 combines with J gene TRBJ2-4, with 8 bases identical to TRBD1. From germline, CDR1 is LNHDA and CDR2 SQIVND (reference sequence). This CDR3 comprises 14 residues. V shed 3 bases, J shed 8 bases, and the junction held 6 bases outside the gene matches.